Following are 27 T cell receptor beta chains from one sample sequenced in a study of T cells of healthy individuals (dated by TCRdb to the late 2010s). Library preparation was by 5' RACE. Sequencer: Illumina MiSeq. TCRdb took the public reads, trimmed them with fastp at Q25, ran MiXCR for clone calling and kept in-frame beta chains. Every CDR3 protein is listed once, alongside the most common genes and DNA of its rows. The sample table shows 40,000 to 45,000 distinct CDR3 sequences, and about 4.2% are seen once. 9% to 10% of the sample is in the top ten clones. The receptors derive from a human donor in good health.

This clonotype was seen only a few times. This rearrangement joins TRBV18 to TRBJ2-7, with D uncertain. CDR1 and CDR2 (germline): KGHSH, LQKENI. The CDR3 totals 13 residues. Trimming took off 4 bases at V and 7 bases at J, with 14 bases between the two ends. This CDR3 reads CASSRGRAEEQYF. The DNA of the CDR3 is TGTGCCAGCTCACGGGGTCGGGCGGAGGAGCAGTACTTC.

This clonotype occurred many times. The CDR3 carries no conserved terminal phenylalanine or tryptophan, so it likely arises from a read error. It is unclear where the CDR3 begins or ends on the DNA, so no DNA is shown, and the CDR3 is as TCRdb lists it. The chain links TRBV11-2 to TRBJ2-5; the table names TRBD2, a call not compared with the DNA. The CDR3 is 12 residues long, ends included. Germline CDR1 and CDR2: SGHAT and FQNNGV. The CDR3 spells CASSRPGLAVKL.

This clonotype was seen many times. The chain links TRBV20-1 to TRBJ1-5; no firm D call. The CDR3 has 14 amino acids. CDR1 DFQATT and CDR2 SNEGSKA come from the germline V gene (reference sequence). V gave up 3 bases and J gave up 0 bases, with 9 bases separating them. This CDR3 reads CSASRHHSNQPQHF. CDR3 bases: TGCAGTGCTAGTAGGCACCATAGCAATCAGCCCCAGCATTTT.

This clonotype was seen at least ten times. This rearrangement joins TRBV11-2 to TRBJ2-1; D might be TRBD2 (6 bases). Germline CDR1 reads SGHAT; CDR2 reads FQNNGV. Trimming removed 4 bases at V and 8 bases at J, with 18 bases between. CDR3 length equals 15 residues. The CDR3 nucleotides are TGTGCCAGCAGCTCCCGGCGGGGTCGAGCCGATGAGCAGTTCTTC. This codes for CASSSRRGRADEQFF.

At least ten counts were recorded for this clonotype. The chain is built from TRBV14 and TRBJ2-7; a possible D gene is TRBD2 (5 bases). With 0 bases removed from V and 2 bases from J, the gap between germline ends came to 8 bases. The CDR3 sequence is 14 residues long. The germline V gene encodes CDR1 SGHDN and CDR2 FVKESK. CDR3 sequence (DNA): TGTGCCAGCAGCCAAGATAGCGCCACCTACGAGCAGTACTTC. Translating gives CASSQDSATYEQYF.

This clonotype was recorded at least ten times. The rearrangement uses TRBV5-8 and TRBJ1-6, with D possibly matching TRBD1 (6 bases). V was shortened by 0 bases and J by 0 bases, with 13 bases between the two germline ends. The CDR3 is made up of 18 amino acids. Germline CDR1 and CDR2: SGHTS and YDEGEE. Written as DNA, the CDR3 is TGTGCCAGCAGCTTGGTTCAGGGGTTGGGCTCCTATAATTCACCCCTCCACTTT. As protein: CASSLVQGLGSYNSPLHF.

This clonotype was seen many times. J is TRBJ1-1 and V is TRBV5-5; D call uncertain. The CDR3 has 16 amino acids. Germline assignment: CDR1 SGHKS and CDR2 YYEKEE (reference sequence). Trimming pared 4 bases from V and 0 bases from J, leaving 16 bases between. The DNA for the CDR3 is TGTGCCAGCAGCCTAACTACGGACCGATTGAACACTGAAGCTTTCTTT. Translated, it gives CASSLTTDRLNTEAFF.

The chain links TRBV4-2 to TRBJ2-5, with 7 positions matching TRBD1. V shed 1 base, J shed 1 base, and the junction held 6 bases outside the gene matches. The germline V gene has CDR1 LGHNA and CDR2 YNFKEQ. CDR3 length: 16 residues. The CDR3 reads CASSQGSGQIQETQYF. The CDR3 DNA reads TGTGCCAGCAGCCAAGGATCGGGACAGATCCAAGAGACCCAGTACTTC.

This clonotype showed up many times. This chain connects TRBV11-2 to TRBJ2-3, with 10 bases lining up with TRBD2. Trimming took 4 bases from V and 3 from J; bases not matched to a gene: 13. Germline lookup yields CDR1 SGHAT and CDR2 FQNNGV. CDR3 length: 18 amino acids. The CDR3 DNA reads TGTGCCAGCAGCTCAGCGGGGGGGCCAGTTTCTAATACAGATACGCAGTATTTT. It encodes CASSSAGGPVSNTDTQYF.

This clonotype was seen only a few times. The rearrangement joins TRBV12-3 or TRBV12-4 to TRBJ2-1, with 7 bases that match TRBD1. The J segment lost 4 bases and the V segment lost 4 bases, leaving 19 bases of the junction unmatched. The CDR3 extends over 19 amino acids. The CDR3 sequence is CASSSQPGHYRGRYNEQFF. The CDR3 region has the DNA TGTGCCAGCAGTTCCCAGCCTGGCCATTACAGGGGCCGTTACAATGAGCAGTTCTTC.

This clonotype has just a few counts. The V and J genes are TRBV27 and TRBJ2-1, with 9 bases fitting TRBD1. This CDR3 contains 17 residues. In germline, CDR1 is MNHEY, CDR2 SMNVEV (reference sequence). The trim removed 4 bases at V and 4 bases at J, leaving 11 bases unmatched. The CDR3 is CASSSGQGVKHYNEQFF. In DNA, the CDR3 is TGTGCCAGCAGTTCGGGACAGGGCGTGAAACATTACAATGAGCAGTTCTTC.

This chain connects TRBV20-1 to TRBJ1-4; D not resolved. The CDR3 has 14 residues. CDR1 and CDR2 (germline): DFQATT, SNEGSKA (reference sequence). V dropped 6 bases and J dropped 7 bases, with 18 bases sitting between them. In DNA form, the CDR3 reads TGCAGTGCACAACTCGATGGGCGGTCTGAAAAACTGTTTTTT. It encodes CSAQLDGRSEKLFF.

This clonotype was found a few times. The chain uses TRBV20-1 and TRBJ1-5; TRBD1 aligns across 10 bases. CDR3 length equals 16 residues. With 3 bases clipped from V and 4 bases from J, the junction kept 9 bases outside the gene matches. The V gene's germline CDR1 is DFQATT and CDR2 SNEGSKA (reference sequence). The CDR3 region is CSASAGQGMGNQPQHF. The CDR3 DNA sequence: TGCAGTGCTAGTGCGGGACAGGGGATGGGAAATCAGCCCCAGCATTTT.

At least ten counts were recorded for this clonotype. CDR3 sequence: CATEGGDRDKLFF. CDR3 sequence (DNA): TGCGCCACAGAGGGGGGCGACAGGGACAAACTGTTTTTT. The chain links TRBV10-2 to TRBJ1-4; 7 positions agree with TRBD1. Trimming took 10 bases from V and 11 from J; bases not matched to a gene: 13. Germline V gene lookup returns CDR1 WSHSY and CDR2 SAAADI. CDR3 length: 13 amino acids.

This clonotype was detected ten times or more. V usage is TRBV29-1 and J usage is TRBJ2-3; 10 bases match TRBD2. Trimming at V came to 4 bases and at J to 5 bases, leaving 3 bases not matched to a gene. Germline V gene lookup returns CDR1 SQVTM and CDR2 ANQGSEA. The CDR3 extends over 13 amino acids. CDR3 sequence: CSVVASGGDTQYF. CDR3 in DNA: TGCAGCGTTGTCGCTAGCGGGGGAGATACGCAGTATTTT.

This clonotype has at least ten counts. The V and J genes are TRBV7-8 and TRBJ2-1; TRBD2 is a possible D gene (6 bases). This CDR3 comprises 15 residues. The V end was cut by 1 base, the J end by 0 bases, with 7 bases between. Germline-derived CDR1 and CDR2 are SGHVS and FQNEAQ. CDR3 nucleotide sequence: TGTGCCAGCAGCTTAGGCGGGAACTCCTACAATGAGCAGTTCTTC. It is translated as CASSLGGNSYNEQFF.

This clonotype has more than one count but fewer than ten. The chain is built from TRBV2 and TRBJ2-7; a weak D match, TRBD1 (5 bases). Trimming removed 7 bases from V and 9 bases from J, with 13 bases in between. Germline CDR1 reads SNHLY; CDR2 reads FYNNEI. This CDR3 region has 11 residues. The CDR3 nucleotides read TGTGCCAGCACTTTGACAGCCGGGCAGTACTTC. This sequence encodes CASTLTAGQYF.

The sample holds many counts of this clonotype. This chain links TRBV5-4 with TRBJ2-3; D ambiguous. Germline V lookup: CDR1 SGHNT, CDR2 YYREEE (reference sequence). This CDR3 has 14 amino acids. The V end lost 0 bases, the J end lost 2 bases, and 7 bases lay between the germline ends. The CDR3 region is CASSLDRYTDTQYF. For the CDR3, the DNA is TGTGCCAGCAGCTTGGACAGATACACAGATACGCAGTATTTT.

This clonotype was seen many times. The chain has TRBV11-2 and TRBJ2-3; D is possibly TRBD2 (5 bases). Germline CDR1 SGHAT, CDR2 FQNNGV. This CDR3 is 11 amino acids long. V gave up 10 bases and J gave up 6 bases, with 11 bases separating them. CDR3 sequence: CATSIADTQYF. CDR3 nucleotide sequence: TGTGCCACCTCAATAGCGGATACGCAGTATTTT.

This clonotype has at least ten counts. The V call is TRBV12-3 or TRBV12-4, the J call TRBJ2-5; tentatively, D is TRBD1 (5 bases). CDR3 length equals 10 residues. Trimming took 7 bases from V and 6 from J, leaving 6 bases between them. This CDR3 is CASMGQTQYF. The CDR3 nucleotides are TGTGCCAGCATGGGGCAGACCCAGTACTTC.

This clonotype was seen many times. The chain links TRBV7-9 to TRBJ1-4; no firm D call. CDR3 length: 16 amino acids. The V end lost 2 bases, the J end lost 0 bases, and 10 bases lay between the germline ends. CDR1 is SEHNR, CDR2 FQNEAQ, per germline (reference sequence). CDR3 in amino acids: CASSLNAVTTNEKLFF. In DNA, the CDR3 is TGTGCCAGCAGCTTAAACGCAGTAACAACTAATGAAAAACTGTTTTTT. Supplemented by reference TRBV7-9 and TRBJ1-4, the full variable domain reads DTGVSQNPRHKITKRGQNVTFRCDPISEHNRLYWYRQTLGQGPEFLTYFQNEAQLEKSRLLSDRFSAERPKGSFSTLEIQRTEQGDSAMYLCASSLNAVTTNEKLFFGSGTQLSVL.

Many counts were recorded for this clonotype. The J gene is TRBJ2-5, the V gene TRBV20-1, with D perhaps TRBD1 or TRBD2 (6 bases each). The germline V gene has CDR1 DFQATT and CDR2 SNEGSKA (reference sequence). Trimming removed 5 bases from V and 0 bases from J, with 16 bases in between. CDR3 length: 15 amino acids. CDR3 protein: CSAPRRGSYQETQYF. The CDR3 nucleotides are TGCAGTGCTCCCCGGAGGGGGTCCTACCAAGAGACCCAGTACTTC.

This clonotype was counted many times. This chain connects TRBV20-1 to TRBJ2-7; possibly TRBD1 for D (6 bases). Germline CDR1 DFQATT, CDR2 SNEGSKA (reference sequence). The V and J ends lost 4 bases and 4 bases respectively, with 20 bases between them. There are 15 residues in the CDR3. CDR3 nucleotides: TGCAGTGCTACTCCTCTTGGGGGCCCAGTTTACGAGCAGTACTTC. Residues: CSATPLGGPVYEQYF.

The V and J genes are TRBV19 and TRBJ2-7; the match to TRBD2 covers 7 bases. The V segment lost 4 bases and the J segment 3 bases; nucleotides outside the gene matches: 6. The CDR3 has 14 residues. Germline V CDR1 and CDR2: LNHDA, SQIVND (reference sequence). CDR3 amino acids: CASSTRVAGYEQYF. DNA of the CDR3: TGTGCCAGTAGTACCCGGGTAGCGGGCTACGAGCAGTACTTC.

This clonotype was recorded many times. This sequence joins TRBV5-6 and TRBJ2-3, with TRBD2 matching over 10 bases. Germline assignment: CDR1 SGHDT and CDR2 YYEEEE. The V segment lost 2 bases and the J segment 5 bases; nucleotides outside the gene matches: 8. This CDR3 is built from 16 residues. CDR3 DNA sequence: TGTGCCAGCAGCTTTGGAGCGGGGGGGCTCGTAGATACGCAGTATTTT. This gives the protein CASSFGAGGLVDTQYF.

Worth noting for this clonotype: A single base separates this from a much larger clone, so it may be a read error. The chain links TRBV20-1 to TRBJ2-7; D perhaps matches TRBD2 (6 bases). V gave up 3 bases and J gave up 4 bases, with 13 bases separating them. The germline V gene encodes CDR1 DFQATT and CDR2 SNEGSKA (reference sequence). This CDR3 is built from 13 residues. CDR3 DNA: TGCAGTGCTAGTGGGGTACTAGCTTACGAGCAGTACTTC. Its protein is CSASGVLAYEQYF.

A remark on this clonotype: This may arise from a read error, as a much more abundant clone is one base away. The chain uses TRBV30 and TRBJ1-2, with D uncertain. The CDR3 loop spans 13 amino acids. The germline gives CDR1 GTSNPN, CDR2 SVGIG (reference sequence). As DNA, the CDR3 is TGTGCCTGGAGTGTAAAGGCAGGCTATGGCTACAACTTC. Protein product: CAWSVKAGYGYNF.